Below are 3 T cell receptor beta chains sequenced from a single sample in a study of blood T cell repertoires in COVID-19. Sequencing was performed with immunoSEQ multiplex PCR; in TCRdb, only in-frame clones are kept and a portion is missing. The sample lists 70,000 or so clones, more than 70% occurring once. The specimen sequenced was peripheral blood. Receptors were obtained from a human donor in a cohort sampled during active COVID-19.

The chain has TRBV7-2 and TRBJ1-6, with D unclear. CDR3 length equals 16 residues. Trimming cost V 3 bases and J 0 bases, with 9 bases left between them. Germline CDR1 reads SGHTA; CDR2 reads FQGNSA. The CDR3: CASSFSGSSYNSPLHF. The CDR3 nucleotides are TGTGCCAGCAGCTTCTCGGGGAGCTCCTATAATTCACCCCTCCACTTT.

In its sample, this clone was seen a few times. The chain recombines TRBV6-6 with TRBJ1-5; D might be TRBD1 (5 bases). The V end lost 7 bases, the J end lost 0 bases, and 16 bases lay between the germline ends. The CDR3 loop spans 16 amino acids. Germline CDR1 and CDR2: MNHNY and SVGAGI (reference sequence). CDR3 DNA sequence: TGTGCCAGCATTAAAACAGGCGGAGATAGCAATCAGCCCCAGCATTTT. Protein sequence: CASIKTGGDSNQPQHF.

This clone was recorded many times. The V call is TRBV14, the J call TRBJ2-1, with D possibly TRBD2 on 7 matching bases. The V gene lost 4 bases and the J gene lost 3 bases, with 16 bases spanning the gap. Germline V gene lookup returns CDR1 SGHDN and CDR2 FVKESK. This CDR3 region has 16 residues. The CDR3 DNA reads TGTGCCAGCAGCCTCCAAGGGGGGGGGCTCTACAATGAGCAGTTCTTC. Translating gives CASSLQGGGLYNEQFF.